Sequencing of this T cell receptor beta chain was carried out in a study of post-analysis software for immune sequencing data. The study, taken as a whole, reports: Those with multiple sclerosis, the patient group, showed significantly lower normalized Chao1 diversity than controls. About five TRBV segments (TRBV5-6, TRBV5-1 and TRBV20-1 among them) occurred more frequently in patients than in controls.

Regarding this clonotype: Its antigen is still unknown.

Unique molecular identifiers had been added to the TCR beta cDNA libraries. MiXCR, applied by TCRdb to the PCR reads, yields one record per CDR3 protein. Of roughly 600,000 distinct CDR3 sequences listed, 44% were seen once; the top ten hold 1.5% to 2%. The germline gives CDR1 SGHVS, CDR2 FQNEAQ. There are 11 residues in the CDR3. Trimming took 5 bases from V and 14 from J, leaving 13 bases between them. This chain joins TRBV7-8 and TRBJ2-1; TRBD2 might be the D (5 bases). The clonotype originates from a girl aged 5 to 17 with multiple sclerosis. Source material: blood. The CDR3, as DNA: TGTGCCAGCAGCGCTAGAGGGCTTGAGTTCTTC. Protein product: CASSARGLEFF. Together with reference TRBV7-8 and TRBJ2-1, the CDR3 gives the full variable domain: GAGVSQSPRYKVAKRGQDVALRCDPISGHVSLFWYQQALGQGPEFLTYFQNEAQLDKSGLPSDRFFAERPEGSVSTLKIQRTQQEDSAVYLCASSARGLEFFGPGTRLTVL.